This T cell receptor (beta chain) came from a study of graft-versus-host responses after intestinal transplantation. Looking at the study overall: Tacrolimus and steroids were given for two to three years to all recipients after anti-thymocyte globulin induction.

CD3+CD4+ and CD3+CD8+ responders that were proliferating and CFSE-low were sorted post-reaction. Trimming cost V 2 bases and J 3 bases, with 11 bases left between them. The CDR3 extends over 15 amino acids. Looked up from germline, CDR1 is SGHTA and CDR2 is FQGNSA. Study-level points and caveats: Analysis identified GvH clones in recipient marrow, with some appearing first in ileum or blood.

Clones were sequenced by immunoSEQ multiplex PCR, and TCRdb holds only the in-frame ones, with some missing. Of approximately 18,000 clones listed, 35% to 40% were seen once; the top ten hold 2% to 2.5%. In its sample, this clone was seen a few times. This specimen was alloreactive CD4+ T cells from a mixed lymphocyte reaction culture, taken before transplantation. Subset specified: CFSE-low proliferating T cells sorted from roughly six-day pre-transplant mixed lymphocyte reaction (GvH or HvG direction). The rearrangement uses TRBV7-2 and TRBJ2-1; D is unresolved. This TCR derives from a human patient who was an organ donor for intestinal transplantation. The CDR3 sequence is CASSLRTGVYNEQFF. CDR3 DNA: TGTGCCAGCAGCTTAAGGACGGGCGTCTACAATGAGCAGTTCTTC.